A single sample is the source of the 13 T cell receptor beta chains below, sequenced in a study of CD8+CD57+ T cells in acquired aplastic anemia. Template material for TCR beta VDJ and CDR3 profiling consisted of genomic DNA. TCRdb re-analysed the reads in MiXCR, keeping a single row per CDR3 protein. This table has approximately 180,000 distinct CDR3 sequences, roughly 65% appearing once. Patients picked for sequencing had shown CD8+CD57+ cell expansion detected by flow cytometry. Source material: sorted CD4+, CD8+, or CD8+CD57+ T cells (not recorded which) from PBMCs. These receptors all come from a human donor with aplastic anemia.

This clonotype is a singleton in its sample. Its ends do not fully match the called genes, so a read error is possible. V is TRBV7-2 and J is TRBJ2-7, with unresolved D. The V gene's germline CDR1 is SGHTA and CDR2 FQGNSA. The CDR3 spans 13 residues. CDR3 coding DNA: TGTGCCAGCAGCCGGACGGAGTCCTACAAGCAGTACTTC. Translation gives CASSRTESYKQYF. Supplemented by reference TRBV7-2 and TRBJ2-7, the full variable domain reads GAGVSQSPSNKVTEKGKDVELRCDPISGHTALYWYRQSLGQGLEFLIYFQGNSAPDKSGLPSDRFSAERTGGSVSTLTIQRTQQEDSAVYLCASSRTESYKQYFGPGTRLTVT.

This clonotype was picked up many times. The DNA of the CDR3 is TGTGCCAGTAACTTTGGTCGAAGCAATCAGCCCCAGCATTTT. Translated, it gives CASNFGRSNQPQHF. The genes are TRBV19 and TRBJ1-5; D remains ambiguous. Germline V gene sequence: CDR1 LNHDA, CDR2 SQIVND (reference sequence). The CDR3 consists of 14 residues. Trimming pared 7 bases from V and 1 base from J, leaving 11 bases between.

The chain links TRBV7-2 to TRBJ2-7; D gene ambiguous. This CDR3 contains 14 residues. Germline V CDR1 and CDR2: SGHTA, FQGNSA. V was shortened by 5 bases and J by 5 bases, with 16 bases between the two germline ends. The CDR3 coding sequence is TGTGCCAGCAGCCCCGTGGAGTTCAACCACGAGCAGTACTTC. Translated: CASSPVEFNHEQYF.

This clonotype has just a few counts. The chain combines TRBV20-1 with TRBJ2-7; no reliable D call. V was trimmed by 0 bases and J by 3 bases, leaving 9 bases between them. CDR3 length: 13 residues. Germline lookup yields CDR1 DFQATT and CDR2 SNEGSKA (reference sequence). The DNA for the CDR3 is TGCAGTGCTAGAGATTGGAAGGGCTACGAGCAGTACTTC. It translates to CSARDWKGYEQYF.

This clonotype showed up just a few times. The chain carries TRBV7-8 and TRBJ1-2; no clear D. This CDR3 region has 14 residues. Germline assignment: CDR1 SGHVS and CDR2 FQNEAQ. With 5 bases removed from V and 4 bases from J, the gap between germline ends came to 14 bases. The CDR3 protein is CASSLGYQLYGYTF. The CDR3 DNA sequence: TGTGCCAGCAGCCTAGGGTATCAGCTCTATGGCTACACCTTC.

This clonotype was seen just once. The chain combines TRBV9 with TRBJ2-1, with D possibly being TRBD2 (6 bases). The CDR3 has 15 residues. The V end was cut by 0 bases, the J end by 5 bases, with 12 bases between. CDR1 is SGDLS and CDR2 is YYNGEE in the germline V gene. The CDR3 DNA sequence: TGTGCCAGCAGCGTAGAAGGACTACCCGACAATGAGCAGTTCTTC. It encodes CASSVEGLPDNEQFF. The whole variable domain, remainder taken from reference TRBV9 and TRBJ2-1, is DSGVTQTPKHLITATGQRVTLRCSPRSGDLSVYWYQQSLDQGLQFLIQYYNGEERAKGNILERFSAQQFPDLHSELNLSSLELGDSALYFCASSVEGLPDNEQFFGPGTRLTVL.

This clonotype was observed many times. J is TRBJ2-3 and V is TRBV2; D might be TRBD2 (5 bases). Looked up from germline, CDR1 is SNHLY and CDR2 is FYNNEI. This CDR3 has 17 amino acids. The V end was cut by 1 base, the J end by 2 bases, with 16 bases between. The CDR3 is CASSEDELVDPTDTQYF. The CDR3, as DNA: TGTGCCAGCAGTGAAGATGAACTAGTTGATCCCACAGATACGCAGTATTTT.

The chain has TRBV7-2 and TRBJ2-7; 10 bases are a match to TRBD1. The CDR3 totals 15 residues. Trimming cost V 3 bases and J 3 bases; bases outside gene matches: 5. Germline CDR1 SGHTA, CDR2 FQGNSA. The CDR3 region is CASSFPWTGGYEQYF. The CDR3 DNA reads TGTGCCAGCAGCTTCCCCTGGACAGGGGGCTACGAGCAGTACTTC.

There are a few counts of this clonotype. The chain is built from TRBV7-2 and TRBJ2-7; D uncertain. CDR1 SGHTA and CDR2 FQGNSA come from the germline V gene. The CDR3 loop spans 13 amino acids. V lost 5 bases, J lost 1 base, and 9 bases lay in between. CDR3 coding DNA: TGTGCCAGCAGCCCCCCCGCGTCCTACGAGCAGTACTTC. It encodes CASSPPASYEQYF.

This clonotype has ten or more counts. The J gene is TRBJ1-1, the V gene TRBV7-9, with D hard to call. This CDR3 region has 14 residues. Germline values: CDR1 SEHNR, CDR2 FQNEAQ (reference sequence). V was shortened by 2 bases and J by 6 bases, with 13 bases between the two germline ends. CDR3 in DNA: TGTGCCAGCAGCTTATCATGGGTGAAGGCTGAAGCTTTCTTT. Encoded protein: CASSLSWVKAEAFF.

This clonotype was seen repeatedly, ten times or more. The chain employs TRBV19 and TRBJ1-1; possible D gene TRBD1, 5 bases. The CDR3 has 11 amino acids. V was clipped by 5 bases and J by 8 bases, with 9 bases between them. The V gene's germline CDR1 is LNHDA and CDR2 SQIVND (reference sequence). CDR3 amino acids: CASSRGPEAFF. The CDR3 coding sequence is TGTGCCAGTAGTCGGGGACCCGAAGCTTTCTTT.

This clonotype was seen repeatedly, ten times or more. The rearrangement links TRBV20-1 to TRBJ1-1, with D possibly matching TRBD1 (5 bases). The CDR3 extends over 14 amino acids. Looked up from germline, CDR1 is DFQATT and CDR2 is SNEGSKA (reference sequence). V was pared by 3 bases and J by 4 bases, with 15 bases between. The CDR3 DNA is TGCAGTGCTAGGGGGGGGGTGATAGTCACTGAAGCTTTCTTT. Its protein product is CSARGGVIVTEAFF.

This clonotype was recorded at least ten times. The chain links TRBV2 to TRBJ1-2; possible D gene TRBD1, 5 bases. Per germline, CDR1 SNHLY and CDR2 FYNNEI. Between the trimmed V and J ends, which lost 7 bases and 0 bases, there was a span of 15 bases. The CDR3 sequence is 15 residues long. This chain's CDR3 is CASMLGDSSNYGYTF. In DNA, the CDR3 is TGTGCCAGCATGTTGGGAGACAGCTCTAACTATGGCTACACCTTC.